The 7 T cell receptor beta chains presented below share a single source sample, sequenced in a study of blood T cell repertoires in COVID-19. The method was immunoSEQ multiplex PCR; TCRdb's version includes in-frame clones alone and lacks a portion of them. The repertoire consists of about 80,000 clones, with 65% to 85% occurring once and the leading ten covering 15% to 18%. Sequencing was carried out using peripheral blood. The source of these receptors is a woman of 80 years or more with acute or convalescent COVID-19.

J is TRBJ2-7 and V is TRBV3-1 (or the pseudogene TRBV3-2); 10 nucleotides line up with TRBD1. The CDR3 consists of 16 residues. Germline CDR1 LGHDT, CDR2 YNNKEL (reference sequence). V lost 6 bases, J lost 2 bases, and 10 bases stayed unmatched. CDR3 DNA: TGTGCCAGCAGTCGGGACAGGGGCCTTCAGACCTACGAGCAGTACTTC. Translated, it gives CASSRDRGLQTYEQYF.

The rearrangement uses TRBV29-1 and TRBJ1-2; weak D call: TRBD1 (5 bases). The length of the CDR3 is 13 residues. Germline values: CDR1 SQVTM, CDR2 ANQGSEA. With 2 bases removed from V and 4 bases from J, the gap between germline ends came to 11 bases. For the CDR3, the DNA is TGCAGCGTTGAATCCAGGGTCGTCTATGGCTACACCTTC. Translating it yields CSVESRVVYGYTF. Based on the CDR3 plus reference TRBV29-1 and TRBJ1-2, the full variable domain is SAVISQKPSRDICQRGTSLTIQCQVDSQVTMMFWYRQQPGQSLTLIATANQGSEATYESGFVIDKFPISRPNLTFSTLTVSNMSPEDSSIYLCSVESRVVYGYTFGSGTRLTVV.

The J gene is TRBJ1-6, the V gene TRBV18; D ambiguous. Per germline, CDR1 KGHSH and CDR2 LQKENI. Trimming shortened V by 6 bases and J by 7 bases, and 10 bases separated the two germline ends. This CDR3 is 13 amino acids long. DNA for the CDR3: TGTGCCAGCTCCCCGGGTCCGAATTCACCCCTCCACTTT. Amino acids: CASSPGPNSPLHF.

The chain has TRBV11-2 and TRBJ1-3, with TRBD1 as a possible D gene (5 bases). V was clipped by 5 bases and J by 1 base, with 12 bases between them. The CDR3 is made up of 15 amino acids. Germline values: CDR1 SGHAT, CDR2 FQNNGV. DNA for the CDR3: TGTGCCAGCAGCACAGTGGGGGGTTCTGGAAACACCATATATTTT. It yields the protein CASSTVGGSGNTIYF.

This clone was detected once. The rearrangement joins TRBV3-1 (or the pseudogene TRBV3-2) to TRBJ2-3; 7 positions match TRBD2. The V segment lost 4 bases and the J segment 0 bases; nucleotides outside the gene matches: 7. Germline CDR1 is LGHDT and CDR2 is YNNKEL (reference sequence). The CDR3 spans 16 residues. The CDR3 here is CASSLQRGTSTDTQYF. The CDR3 DNA reads as TGTGCCAGCAGCCTACAGCGGGGAACTAGCACAGATACGCAGTATTTT.

V is TRBV19 and J is TRBJ1-2; perhaps TRBD1 as D (6 bases). Germline loops: CDR1 LNHDA, CDR2 SQIVND (reference sequence). Deletions cut 7 bases from V and 0 bases from J, with 24 bases between. CDR3 length: 18 residues. The chain's CDR3 is CASMGTRQALPSNYGYTF. Here the CDR3 DNA reads TGTGCCAGTATGGGAACTCGACAGGCTCTACCTTCTAACTATGGCTACACCTTC.

The count of this clone is one. The rearrangement joins TRBV6-1 to TRBJ2-1; 7 bases map to TRBD2. Germline V lookup: CDR1 MNHNS, CDR2 SASEGT. After removal of 1 base from V and 0 bases from J, the junction contained 3 bases not matched to a gene. The CDR3 runs 16 residues. For the CDR3, the DNA is TGTGCCAGCAGTGAAGGCGGGGGTTACTCCTACAATGAGCAGTTCTTC. Protein sequence: CASSEGGGYSYNEQFF.